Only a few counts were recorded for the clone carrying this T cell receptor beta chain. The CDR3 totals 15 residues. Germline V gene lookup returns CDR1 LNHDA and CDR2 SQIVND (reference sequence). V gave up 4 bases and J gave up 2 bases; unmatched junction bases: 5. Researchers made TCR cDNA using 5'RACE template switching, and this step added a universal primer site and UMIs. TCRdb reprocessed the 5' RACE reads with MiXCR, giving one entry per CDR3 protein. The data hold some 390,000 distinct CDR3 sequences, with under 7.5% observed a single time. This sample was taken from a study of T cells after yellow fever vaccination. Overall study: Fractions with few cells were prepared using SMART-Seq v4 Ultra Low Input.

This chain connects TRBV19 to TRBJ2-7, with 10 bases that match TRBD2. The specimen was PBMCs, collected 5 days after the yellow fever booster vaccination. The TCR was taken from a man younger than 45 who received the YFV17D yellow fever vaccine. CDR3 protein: CASSSSAGGPYEQYF. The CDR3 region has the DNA TGTGCCAGTAGTAGTTCAGCGGGAGGGCCCTACGAGCAGTACTTC.